This section outlines one T cell receptor beta chain sequence together with its context. Its antigen remains unidentified. TCRdb's copy holds only in-frame clones and misses some; the assay was immunoSEQ multiplex PCR. The sample lists nearly 110,000 clones; about nine tenths were seen once. This sample is part of a study of T cell responses to AZD1222 COVID-19 vaccine. Study results and limitations: White British people made up most donors, females outnumbered males, and clonal diversity was possibly underestimated.

Germline CDR1 MNHNS, CDR2 SASEGT. The V and J ends lost 0 bases and 10 bases respectively, with 18 bases between them. This CDR3 region has 16 residues. The sample in question was peripheral blood, obtained on day 0 of AZD1222 vaccination. J is TRBJ1-4 and V is TRBV6-1, with a weak D call TRBD1 (5 bases). The TCR sequence derives from an adult in good health. The CDR3 DNA follows: TGTGCCAGCAGTGAAGCGCGTCCCCCCCTCGGGGGAAAACTGTTTTTT. Translating it yields CASSEARPPLGGKLFF.